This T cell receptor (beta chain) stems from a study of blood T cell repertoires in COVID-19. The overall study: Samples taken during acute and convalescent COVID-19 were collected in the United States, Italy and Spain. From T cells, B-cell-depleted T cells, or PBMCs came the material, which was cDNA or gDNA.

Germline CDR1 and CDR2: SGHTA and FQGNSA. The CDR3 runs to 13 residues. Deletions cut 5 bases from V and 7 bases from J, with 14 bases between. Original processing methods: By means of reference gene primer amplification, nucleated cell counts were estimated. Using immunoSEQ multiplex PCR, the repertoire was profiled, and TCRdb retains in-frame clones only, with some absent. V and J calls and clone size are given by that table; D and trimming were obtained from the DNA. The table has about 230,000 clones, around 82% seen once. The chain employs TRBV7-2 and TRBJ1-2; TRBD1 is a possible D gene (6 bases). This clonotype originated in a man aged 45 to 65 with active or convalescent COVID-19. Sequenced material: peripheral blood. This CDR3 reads CASSITGRGGYTF. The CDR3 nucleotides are TGTGCCAGCAGCATAACAGGGAGGGGTGGCTACACCTTC. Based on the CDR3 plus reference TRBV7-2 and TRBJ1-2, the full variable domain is GAGVSQSPSNKVTEKGKDVELRCDPISGHTALYWYRQSLGQGLEFLIYFQGNSAPDKSGLPSDRFSAERTGGSVSTLTIQRTQQEDSAVYLCASSITGRGGYTFGSGTRLTVV.